A single sample is the source of the 27 T cell receptor beta chains below, sequenced in a study of T cells in Graves' hyperthyroidism and ophthalmopathy. Amplification of TCR beta CDR3 regions used RNA as the template. First-round RT-PCR with HTBI primers amplified the TCR CDR3 region. TCRdb recomputed calls from the multiplex PCR reads with MiXCR, one row per CDR3 protein. The data contain 700,000 to 950,000 distinct CDR3 sequences, around 40% of them singletons. Material: blood. Receptors originate from a woman aged 40 to 50 with Graves' hyperthyroidism.

This clonotype was found many times. J is TRBJ1-2 and V is TRBV5-5; 8 bases are a match to TRBD1. From germline, CDR1 is SGHKS and CDR2 YYEKEE (reference sequence). V shed 5 bases, J shed 8 bases, and the junction held 17 bases outside the gene matches. This CDR3 has 16 amino acids. The CDR3 here is CASSAQTGQDLGGYTF. The CDR3 DNA sequence: TGTGCCAGCAGTGCTCAAACGGGACAGGATCTTGGAGGCTACACCTTC.

This chain uses TRBV6-5 with TRBJ1-5; D is undetermined. With 3 bases removed from V and 0 bases from J, the gap between germline ends came to 6 bases. The CDR3 sequence is 14 residues long. Germline CDR1 is MNHEY and CDR2 is SVGAGI. The chain's CDR3 is CASSYRSSNQPQHF. DNA of the CDR3: TGTGCCAGCAGTTATCGGAGTAGCAATCAGCCCCAGCATTTT.

Points on this clonotype: This may stem from a read error, because a much larger clone lies one nucleotide away. The conserved final phenylalanine or tryptophan is absent from the CDR3, which likely points to a read error. This rearrangement joins TRBV19 to TRBJ1-1; 10 nucleotides line up with TRBD1. The germline CDR1 and CDR2 sequences are LNHDA and SQIVND (reference sequence). V gave up 6 bases and J gave up 0 bases; unmatched junction bases: 4. This CDR3 has 15 amino acids. The CDR3 is CASRPDRGLNTEAFC. The CDR3 nucleotides read TGTGCCAGTAGACCCGACAGGGGGCTGAACACTGAAGCTTTCTGT.

The chain links TRBV7-2 to TRBJ1-4, with D tentatively TRBD1 (5 bases). The CDR3 sequence is 16 residues long. Germline V gives CDR1 SGHTA, CDR2 FQGNSA. Trimming removed 1 base at V and 8 bases at J, with 17 bases between. For the CDR3, the DNA is TGTGCCAGCAGCTTAGAAGCCCGGGGGGAGGAAGAAAAACTGTTTTTT. Residues: CASSLEARGEEEKLFF.

This clonotype appeared many times. The J gene is TRBJ2-5, the V gene TRBV2, with D unresolved. CDR3 length equals 15 residues. Germline V gives CDR1 SNHLY, CDR2 FYNNEI. Deletions cut 3 bases from V and 1 base from J, with 12 bases between. The CDR3: CASSDTAKTQETQYF. CDR3 DNA: TGTGCCAGCAGTGATACGGCCAAGACCCAAGAGACCCAGTACTTC.

The chain links TRBV12-3 or TRBV12-4 to TRBJ2-2; D remains unclear. Trimming took off 3 bases at V and 3 bases at J, with 11 bases between the two ends. The CDR3 runs 15 residues. CDR3 region: CASSFSYSDTGELFF. CDR3 bases: TGTGCCAGCAGTTTTTCCTACTCGGACACCGGGGAGCTGTTTTTT.

Only a few counts were recorded for this clonotype. J is TRBJ1-5 and V is TRBV19; D might be TRBD1 (5 bases). The length of the CDR3 is 14 residues. The V gene lost 9 bases and the J gene lost 9 bases, with 21 bases spanning the gap. Germline-derived CDR1 and CDR2 are LNHDA and SQIVND (reference sequence). The CDR3 reads CASSFASPGGPQHF. CDR3 in DNA: TGTGCCAGCAGTTTCGCAAGCCCCGGGGGGCCCCAGCATTTT.

This clonotype has more than one count but fewer than ten. A much larger clone is a single base away; this may be a read error. The chain uses TRBV9 and TRBJ2-5; perhaps TRBD2 as D (5 bases). The V gene's germline CDR1 is SGDLS and CDR2 YYNGEE. The CDR3 contains 12 residues. CDR3 DNA: TGTGCCAGCAGCGTAGTTGGGGAGACCCAGCACTTC. It specifies CASSVVGETQHF.

The table lists this clonotype with many counts. The V and J genes are TRBV20-1 and TRBJ2-7, with a possible D match to TRBD1 (5 bases). V was trimmed by 3 bases and J by 2 bases, leaving 11 bases between them. CDR1 is DFQATT, CDR2 SNEGSKA, per germline (reference sequence). The CDR3 sequence is 13 residues long. DNA of the CDR3: TGCAGTGCTAGCCAGACAGAGACCTACGAGCAGTACTTC. Encoded protein: CSASQTETYEQYF.

In the case of this clonotype: An end of the junction does not agree with germline; a read error may underlie this. The V and J genes are TRBV10-3 and TRBJ2-6, with 7 bases matching TRBD2. In germline, CDR1 is ENHRY, CDR2 SYGVKD. This CDR3 comprises 18 residues. The CDR3 region has the DNA TGTGCCAGCAGTTACGGACTAGGAGCCCTCTCTGGGGCCAACGTCCTGACTTTC. This encodes CASSYGLGALSGANVLTF.

This clonotype has at least ten counts. The V gene is TRBV7-2, the J gene TRBJ1-2; D gene ambiguous. Germline CDR1 SGHTA, CDR2 FQGNSA. This CDR3 has 12 residues. V dropped 5 bases and J dropped 3 bases, with 7 bases sitting between them. CDR3 bases: TGTGCCAGCAGCCCTGGACACTATGGCTACACCTTC. Its protein is CASSPGHYGYTF.

This clonotype has more than one count but fewer than ten. This chain uses TRBV5-1 with TRBJ1-5; D may be TRBD1 (5 bases). Germline assignment: CDR1 SGHRS and CDR2 YFSETQ. This CDR3 is built from 15 residues. Trimming left V 0 bases short and J 2 bases short, with 9 bases between. CDR3 in amino acids: CASSLEGDGNQPQHF. DNA of the CDR3: TGCGCCAGCAGCTTGGAAGGGGACGGCAATCAGCCCCAGCATTTT.

The chain joins TRBV20-1 to TRBJ2-7; TRBD2 agrees at 13 bases. Per germline, CDR1 DFQATT and CDR2 SNEGSKA (reference sequence). J lost 4 bases, V lost 0 bases, and 6 bases had no gene match. This CDR3 region has 16 residues. The CDR3 DNA reads TGCAGTGCTAGAGATCCTAGACTAGCGGGAGGATACGAGCAGTACTTC. Its translation is CSARDPRLAGGYEQYF.

The chain links TRBV25-1 to TRBJ1-2, with TRBD1 matching over 10 bases. Per the germline V gene, CDR1 is MGHDK and CDR2 is SYGVNS. V was pared by 4 bases and J by 6 bases, with 8 bases of the junction left unmatched. The CDR3 contains 15 residues. The CDR3 DNA sequence: TGTGCCAGCAGTGTCGGACAGGGGGTTTCGAATGGCTACACCTTC. It codes for CASSVGQGVSNGYTF.

This clonotype was detected many times. This chain uses TRBV12-3 or TRBV12-4 with TRBJ1-2; no reliable D call. CDR3 length equals 14 residues. With 5 bases removed from V and 8 bases from J, the gap between germline ends came to 18 bases. The CDR3 coding sequence is TGTGCCAGCAGTCGAAGCTCAACTACAGTAGGCTACACCTTC. It translates to CASSRSSTTVGYTF.

Comment on this clonotype: This clone may be a read error of a much larger clone one base away. CDR3 amino acids: CASSPPRQGKLFF. The CDR3 DNA reads TGTGCCAGCAGCCCTCCGAGACAAGGAAAACTGTTTTTT. The chain couples TRBV9 to TRBJ1-4; D is undetermined. The V end was cut by 4 bases, the J end by 10 bases, with 14 bases between. The CDR3 extends over 13 amino acids. CDR1 is SGDLS and CDR2 is YYNGEE in the germline V gene. Together with reference TRBV9 and TRBJ1-4, the CDR3 gives the full variable domain: DSGVTQTPKHLITATGQRVTLRCSPRSGDLSVYWYQQSLDQGLQFLIQYYNGEERAKGNILERFSAQQFPDLHSELNLSSLELGDSALYFCASSPPRQGKLFFGSGTQLSVL.

This clonotype was seen repeatedly, ten times or more. V and J are TRBV2 and TRBJ1-1; 7 bases are a match to TRBD1. The trim removed 8 bases at V and 0 bases at J, leaving 9 bases unmatched. There are 15 residues in the CDR3. CDR1 SNHLY and CDR2 FYNNEI come from the germline V gene. CDR3 residues: CASGLPGQMNTEAFF. CDR3 nucleotide sequence: TGTGCCAGCGGCCTACCGGGACAGATGAACACTGAAGCTTTCTTT.

With regard to this clonotype: A much larger clone differs by one base, so this may be a read error. CDR3 in amino acids: CSAAFATGCNSPLHF. DNA for the CDR3: TGCAGTGCCGCCTTCGCGACAGGCTGTAATTCACCCCTCCACTTT. The gene calls are TRBV20-1 and TRBJ1-6; a possible D gene is TRBD1 (6 bases). Looked up from germline, CDR1 is DFQATT and CDR2 is SNEGSKA (reference sequence). V dropped 6 bases and J dropped 6 bases, with 18 bases sitting between them. The CDR3 contains 15 residues.

This clonotype was counted at least ten times. The chain has TRBV10-2 and TRBJ2-2; TRBD2 matches 7 bases. Trimming removed 5 bases from V and 1 base from J; junction bases left unmatched: 4. In germline, CDR1 is WSHSY, CDR2 SAAADI. The CDR3 runs to 15 residues. CDR3 DNA sequence: TGCGCCAGCAGTCGGGACTACCAGAACACCGGGGAGCTGTTTTTT. As protein: CASSRDYQNTGELFF.

In the case of this clonotype: Sequence at one end of the junction differs from germline and may be a read error. The CDR3 is CASTLGATNQKLFF. In DNA, the CDR3 is TGTGCCAGCACCCTGGGGGCAACTAATCAAAAACTGTTTTTT. The chain is built from TRBV2 and TRBJ1-4; perhaps TRBD1 as D (6 bases). The CDR3 covers 14 residues. Germline V CDR1 and CDR2: SNHLY, FYNNEI.

The chain combines TRBV10-3 with TRBJ2-7; D tentatively reads TRBD1 or TRBD2 (9 bases each). CDR1 is ENHRY and CDR2 is SYGVKD in the germline V gene. The CDR3 totals 16 residues. The V and J ends lost 3 bases and 5 bases respectively, with 20 bases between them. CDR3 nucleotides: TGTGCCATCAGTGAATCCGGGACAGGGACTAGCAACGAGCAGTACTTC. It yields the protein CAISESGTGTSNEQYF.

This clonotype was recorded at least ten times. The chain employs TRBV24-1 and TRBJ1-1; D possibly corresponds to TRBD1 (5 bases). Germline CDR1 reads KGHDR; CDR2 reads SFDVKD. The V end was cut by 4 bases, the J end by 10 bases, with 18 bases between. The CDR3 runs to 14 residues. DNA of the CDR3: TGTGCCACCAGTGACCGTCGGGCGCAGGGACGAGCTTTCTTT. The encoded protein is CATSDRRAQGRAFF.

This clonotype was recorded at least ten times. V gene TRBV29-1 combines with J gene TRBJ1-2; no clear D gene. Per the germline V gene, CDR1 is SQVTM and CDR2 is ANQGSEA. The CDR3 covers 12 residues. Trimming shortened V by 3 bases and J by 2 bases, and 7 bases separated the two germline ends. The CDR3 DNA reads as TGCAGCGTTGAGGCCAGAAACTATGGCTACACCTTC. Translating it yields CSVEARNYGYTF.

In this sample, this clonotype turned up many times. V is TRBV29-1 and J is TRBJ2-6; D is uncertain. Trimming took off 3 bases at V and 0 bases at J, with 6 bases between the two ends. This CDR3 region has 14 residues. The germline CDR1 and CDR2 sequences are SQVTM and ANQGSEA. The CDR3 loop reads CSVDLGSGANVLTF. CDR3 coding DNA: TGCAGCGTTGATTTAGGCTCTGGGGCCAACGTCCTGACTTTC.

This clonotype was counted at least ten times. The chain uses TRBV7-2 and TRBJ2-7, with D perhaps TRBD2 (6 bases). Germline lookup yields CDR1 SGHTA and CDR2 FQGNSA. V was cut by 0 bases and J by 0 bases, with 12 bases left in between. This CDR3 has 16 residues. For the CDR3, the DNA is TGTGCCAGCAGCTTAGCTAGCGGCCCGAGCTCCTACGAGCAGTACTTC. It specifies CASSLASGPSSYEQYF. The variable domain in full, with the rest retrieved from reference TRBV7-2 and TRBJ2-7, is GAGVSQSPSNKVTEKGKDVELRCDPISGHTALYWYRQSLGQGLEFLIYFQGNSAPDKSGLPSDRFSAERTGGSVSTLTIQRTQQEDSAVYLCASSLASGPSSYEQYFGPGTRLTVT.

Comment on this clonotype: Just one base apart from a much larger clone, this may be a read error. The chain is built from TRBV7-2 and TRBJ2-5; the D gene is possibly TRBD2 (5 bases). V lost 6 bases and J lost 4, with 18 bases in between. CDR1 and CDR2 (germline): SGHTA, FQGNSA. This CDR3 is 15 amino acids long. The CDR3 loop reads CASRPGIGNLETQYF. CDR3 sequence (DNA): TGTGCCAGCAGGCCGGGGATCGGAAACTTAGAGACCCAGTACTTC.

The gene calls are TRBV20-1 and TRBJ2-3; D not certain. Germline assignment: CDR1 DFQATT and CDR2 SNEGSKA (reference sequence). The CDR3 has 13 residues. The V end was cut by 5 bases, the J end by 1 base, with 10 bases between. The CDR3 here is CSAPGPRTDTQYF. CDR3 coding DNA: TGCAGTGCTCCCGGGCCACGCACAGATACGCAGTATTTT.